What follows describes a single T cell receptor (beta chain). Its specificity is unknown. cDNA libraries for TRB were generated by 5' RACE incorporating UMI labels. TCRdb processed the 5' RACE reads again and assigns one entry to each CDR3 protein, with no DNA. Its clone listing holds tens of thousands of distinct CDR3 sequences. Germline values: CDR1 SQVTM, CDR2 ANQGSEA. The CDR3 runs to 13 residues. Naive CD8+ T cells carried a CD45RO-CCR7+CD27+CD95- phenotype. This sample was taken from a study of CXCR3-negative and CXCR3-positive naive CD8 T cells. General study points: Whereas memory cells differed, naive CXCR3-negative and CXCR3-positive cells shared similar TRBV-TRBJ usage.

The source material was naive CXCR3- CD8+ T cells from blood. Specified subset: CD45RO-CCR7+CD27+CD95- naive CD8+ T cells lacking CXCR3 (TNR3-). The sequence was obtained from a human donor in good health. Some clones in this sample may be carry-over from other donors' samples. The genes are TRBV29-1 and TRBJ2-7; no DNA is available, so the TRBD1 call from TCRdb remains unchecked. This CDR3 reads CSVAPGQNYEQYF.